The source of this T cell receptor beta chain is a study of tumor-infiltrating lymphocytes in glioblastoma multiforme. TCR beta libraries were built from RNA through three nested multiplex PCR rounds using modified ARM-PCR. These TCRB libraries lack any described unique molecular identifiers. MiXCR, applied by TCRdb to the multiplex PCR reads, yields one record per CDR3 protein. The sample has approximately 15,000 distinct CDR3 sequences; 55% to 75% are singletons. As regards this clonotype: Its antigen is currently unknown.

Overall study results and limits: Unequal TCR RNA per T cell might skew measured clone sizes.

This clonotype was obtained from a male donor with glioblastoma. The sample taken for sequencing was brain tumor tissue.

CDR3 sequence reads: CASSQDFGLAGELSEEQYF. The CDR3 bases are TGCGCCAGCAGCCAAGATTTCGGACTAGCGGGAGAATTGTCCGAAGAGCAGTACTTC. The gene calls are TRBV4-1 and TRBJ2-7; 13 bases are shared with TRBD2. With V trimmed by 0 bases and J by 7 bases, 15 bases remained unmatched. The CDR3 totals 19 residues. In germline, CDR1 is MGHRA, CDR2 YSYEKL.